This T cell receptor (beta chain) appears in the sequencing data of a study of blood T cell repertoires in COVID-19 (dated by TCRdb to the early 2020s). For the wider study: Samples from collaborators originated in the United States, Italy and Spain and spanned both the acute and convalescent phases of COVID-19. The material from the prospective study consisted of cDNA or gDNA derived from T cells, B-cell-depleted T cells, or PBMCs. The samples were drawn from two sources: the first 160 participants of the ongoing ImmuneRACE study, and 1,200 or so subjects contributed by 6 global collaborators. Nearly every sample came with metadata listing a de-identified subject ID, COVID-19 status, age in years and sex. Where available, HLA class I and class II types were taken from metadata supplied by the sample provider and were not determined by assay-based typing. A freely available public database, intended as a resource for researchers studying the immune response to SARS-CoV-2, is where the repertoires were released. The dataset comprised deeply sampled blood TCRbeta repertoires from subjects exposed to, actively infected with, or recovered from COVID-19. Points the paper makes about the study in general: The amount of clinical and demographic metadata varied by source and participant and was provided uncurated.

The immunoSEQ Assay, a bias-controlled multiplex PCR, was used to amplify TCRbeta CDR3 regions from genomic DNA. The original methods were these. Nucleated cell counts per sample were estimated from amplification of reference gene primers within the assay. Sequence reads were collapsed and filtered to measure the absolute abundance of every unique TCRbeta CDR3 rearrangement. Productive Simpson clonality was computed per sample as the square root of Simpson's diversity index over productive rearrangements. TCRdb's version of the immuneACCESS table is confined to in-frame rearrangements and falls short of the full clone set. An unresolved V gene accounts for under half of the shortfall where checked; the remainder is of unknown origin. V and J calls and clone size are copied from that table; D and trimming were computed from the DNA. The sample table lists around 270,000 clones, more than 85% of them with a count of one. The ten largest clones add up to roughly 5% of the sample.

The CDR3 starts with the cysteine, ends with the phenylalanine, and has 14 residues. The kept DNA is CDR3 alone, 42 bases in frame from the first base. The germline V gene supplies CDR1 MNHEY and CDR2 SVGAGI. V trim: 5 bases; J trim: 5 bases; unmatched bases: 7. Comment on this clone: The specificity of this receptor is unknown. Within one base of it there is no much larger clone, and no base qualities were kept.

In Seattle, one collaborating source enrolled patients while the infection was active and tracked those patients longitudinally over the course of disease. Collaborating institutions collected whole blood in K2EDTA tubes following their own protocols. For TCRbeta analysis, collaborator samples were shipped as frozen whole blood, as isolated PBMCs, or as DNA extracted from either sample type. The receptor comes from a woman aged 55-75 years with COVID-19, enrolled during active disease. The sequence links TRBV6-5 to TRBJ1-2; TRBD1 aligns with 8 central bases. Sequencing was carried out using peripheral blood. The DNA sequence is given as TGTGCCAGCAGTACCCGACAGGGGTTTTATGGCTACACCTTC. It translates as CASSTRQGFYGYTF.